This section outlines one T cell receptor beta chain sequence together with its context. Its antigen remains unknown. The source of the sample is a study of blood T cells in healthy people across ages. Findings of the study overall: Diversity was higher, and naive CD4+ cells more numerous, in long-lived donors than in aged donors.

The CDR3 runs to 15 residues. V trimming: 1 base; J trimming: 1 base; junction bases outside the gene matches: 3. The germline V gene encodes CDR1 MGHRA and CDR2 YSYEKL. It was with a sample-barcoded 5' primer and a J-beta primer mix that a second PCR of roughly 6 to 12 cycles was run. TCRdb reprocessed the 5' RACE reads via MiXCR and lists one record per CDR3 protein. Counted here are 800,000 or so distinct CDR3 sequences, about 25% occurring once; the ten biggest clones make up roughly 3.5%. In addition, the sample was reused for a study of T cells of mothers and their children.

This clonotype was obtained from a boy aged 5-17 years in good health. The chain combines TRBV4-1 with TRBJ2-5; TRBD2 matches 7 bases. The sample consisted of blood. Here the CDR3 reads CASSQASGTQETQYF. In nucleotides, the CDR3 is TGCGCCAGCAGCCAAGCTAGCGGTACCCAAGAGACCCAGTACTTC.